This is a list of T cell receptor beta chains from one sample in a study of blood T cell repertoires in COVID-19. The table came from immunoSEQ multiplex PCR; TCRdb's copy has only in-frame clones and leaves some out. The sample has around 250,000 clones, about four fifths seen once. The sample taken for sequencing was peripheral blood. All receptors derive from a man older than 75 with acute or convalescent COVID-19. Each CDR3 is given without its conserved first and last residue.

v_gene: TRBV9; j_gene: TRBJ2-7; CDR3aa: ASSVSSSYEQY
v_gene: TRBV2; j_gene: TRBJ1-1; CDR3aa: ASSPRTGQNTEAF
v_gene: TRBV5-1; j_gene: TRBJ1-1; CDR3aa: ASSLEGQPNTEAF
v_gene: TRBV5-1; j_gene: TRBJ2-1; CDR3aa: ASSPERSSYNEQF
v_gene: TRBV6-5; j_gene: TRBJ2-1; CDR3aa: ASSRRGLNEQF
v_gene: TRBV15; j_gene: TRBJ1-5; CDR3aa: ATRPRGQGDQPQH
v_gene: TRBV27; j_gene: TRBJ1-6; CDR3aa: ASSLYAEARPLH
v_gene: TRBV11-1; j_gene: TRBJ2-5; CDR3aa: ASSPADAGLETQY
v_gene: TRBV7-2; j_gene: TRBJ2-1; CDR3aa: ASSLAILAGGQEQF
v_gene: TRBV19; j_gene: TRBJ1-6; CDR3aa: ASSTGLSYNSPLH
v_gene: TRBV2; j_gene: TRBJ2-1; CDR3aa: ASIGTSGYSYNEQF
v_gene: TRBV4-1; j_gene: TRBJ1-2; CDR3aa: ASSQGADSNNYGYT
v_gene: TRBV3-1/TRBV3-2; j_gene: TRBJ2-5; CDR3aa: ASSPDRHQETQY
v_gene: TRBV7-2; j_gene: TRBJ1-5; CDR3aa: ASSLSGTNQPQH
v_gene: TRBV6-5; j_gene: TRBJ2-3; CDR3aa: ASDPGTDTQY
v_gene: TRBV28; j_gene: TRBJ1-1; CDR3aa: ASSPSKHRDMNTEAF
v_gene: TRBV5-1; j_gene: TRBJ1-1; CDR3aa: ASSPLGILNTEAF